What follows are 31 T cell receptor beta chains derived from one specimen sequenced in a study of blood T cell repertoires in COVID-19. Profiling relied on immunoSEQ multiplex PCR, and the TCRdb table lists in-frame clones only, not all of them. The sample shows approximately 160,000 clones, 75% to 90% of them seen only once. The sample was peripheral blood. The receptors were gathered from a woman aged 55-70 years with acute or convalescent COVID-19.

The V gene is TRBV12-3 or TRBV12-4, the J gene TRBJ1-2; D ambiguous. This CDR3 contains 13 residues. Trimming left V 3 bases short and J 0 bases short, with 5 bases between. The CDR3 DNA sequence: TGTGCCAGCAGTTTGCAGGCTAACTATGGCTACACCTTC. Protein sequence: CASSLQANYGYTF.

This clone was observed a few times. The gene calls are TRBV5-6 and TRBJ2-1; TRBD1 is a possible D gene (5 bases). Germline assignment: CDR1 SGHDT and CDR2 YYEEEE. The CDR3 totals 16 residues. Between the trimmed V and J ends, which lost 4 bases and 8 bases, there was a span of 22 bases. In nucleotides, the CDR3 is TGTGCCAGCAGCAAATATTCACAGGCAGGGAAGGATGAGCAGTTCTTC. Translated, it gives CASSKYSQAGKDEQFF.

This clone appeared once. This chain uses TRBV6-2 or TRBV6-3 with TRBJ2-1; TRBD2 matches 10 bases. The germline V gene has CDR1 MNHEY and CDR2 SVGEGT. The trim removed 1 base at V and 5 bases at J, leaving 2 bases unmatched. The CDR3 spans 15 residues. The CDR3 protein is CASSYLAGGNNEQFF. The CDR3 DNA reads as TGTGCCAGCAGTTACTTAGCGGGGGGTAACAATGAGCAGTTCTTC.

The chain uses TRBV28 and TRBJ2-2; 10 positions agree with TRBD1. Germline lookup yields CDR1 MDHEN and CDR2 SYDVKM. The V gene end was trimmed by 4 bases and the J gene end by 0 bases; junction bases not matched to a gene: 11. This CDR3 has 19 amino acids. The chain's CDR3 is CASSSLRDRGLSNTGELFF. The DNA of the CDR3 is TGTGCCAGCAGTTCCCTCCGTGACAGGGGGCTATCGAACACCGGGGAGCTGTTTTTT.

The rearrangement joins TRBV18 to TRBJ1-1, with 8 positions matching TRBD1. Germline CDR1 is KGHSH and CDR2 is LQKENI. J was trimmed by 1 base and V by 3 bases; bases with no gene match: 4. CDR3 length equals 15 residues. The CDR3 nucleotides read TGTGCCAGCTCACCGCTCGGACAGGGGAACACTGAAGCTTTCTTT. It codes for CASSPLGQGNTEAFF.

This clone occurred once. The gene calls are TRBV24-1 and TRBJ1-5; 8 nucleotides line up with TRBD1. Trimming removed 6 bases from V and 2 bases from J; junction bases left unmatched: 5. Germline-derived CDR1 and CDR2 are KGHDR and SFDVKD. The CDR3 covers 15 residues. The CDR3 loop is CATSFGQGGNQPQHF. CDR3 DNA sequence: TGTGCCACCAGTTTCGGACAGGGAGGCAATCAGCCCCAGCATTTT.

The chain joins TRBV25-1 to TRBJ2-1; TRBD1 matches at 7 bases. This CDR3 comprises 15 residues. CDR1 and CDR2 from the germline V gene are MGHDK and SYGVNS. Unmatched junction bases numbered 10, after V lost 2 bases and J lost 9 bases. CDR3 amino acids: CASSETRGPQGEQFF. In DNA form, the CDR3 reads TGTGCCAGCAGTGAAACGAGGGGGCCTCAGGGTGAGCAGTTCTTC. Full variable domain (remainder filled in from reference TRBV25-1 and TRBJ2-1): EADIYQTPRYLVIGTGKKITLECSQTMGHDKMYWYQQDPGMELHLIHYSYGVNSTEKGDLSSESTVSRIRTEHFPLTLESARPSHTSQYLCASSETRGPQGEQFFGPGTRLTVL.

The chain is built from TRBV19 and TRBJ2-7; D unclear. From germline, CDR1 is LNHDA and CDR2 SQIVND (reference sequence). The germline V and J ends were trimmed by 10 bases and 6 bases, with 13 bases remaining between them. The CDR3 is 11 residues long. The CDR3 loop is CATKRKGEQYF. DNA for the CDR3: TGTGCCACCAAGCGAAAAGGCGAGCAGTACTTC.

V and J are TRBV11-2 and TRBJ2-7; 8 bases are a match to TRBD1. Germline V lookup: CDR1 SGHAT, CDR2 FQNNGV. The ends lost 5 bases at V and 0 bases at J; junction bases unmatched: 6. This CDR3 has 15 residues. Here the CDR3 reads CASSPDRGPSYEQYF. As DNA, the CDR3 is TGTGCCAGCAGCCCCGACAGGGGCCCCTCCTACGAGCAGTACTTC.

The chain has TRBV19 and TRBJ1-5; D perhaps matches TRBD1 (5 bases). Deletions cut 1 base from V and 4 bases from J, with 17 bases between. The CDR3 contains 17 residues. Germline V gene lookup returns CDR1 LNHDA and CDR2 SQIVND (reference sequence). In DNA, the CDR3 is TGTGCCAGTAGTATAGCAGTAGGGGTAAAAGGAAATCAGCCCCAGCATTTT. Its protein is CASSIAVGVKGNQPQHF.

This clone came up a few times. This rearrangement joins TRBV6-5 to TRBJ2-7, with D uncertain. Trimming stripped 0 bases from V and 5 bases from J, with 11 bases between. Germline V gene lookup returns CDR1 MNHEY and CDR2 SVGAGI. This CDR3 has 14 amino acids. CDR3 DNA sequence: TGTGCCAGCAGTTACTCAAATCGAGGAGACGAGCAGTACTTC. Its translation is CASSYSNRGDEQYF.

CDR3 loop: CASSDSPGLRRYF. The CDR3, as DNA: TGTGCCAGCAGCGATTCTCCGGGACTCAGGCGGTACTTC. The V gene is TRBV14, the J gene TRBJ2-4; D possibly corresponds to TRBD2 (6 bases). Germline-derived CDR1 and CDR2 are SGHDN and FVKESK. V shed 5 bases and J shed 15 bases, with 20 bases lying between them. The CDR3 extends over 13 amino acids.

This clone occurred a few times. The chain's CDR3 is CASRLQGNYGYTF. In nucleotides, the CDR3 is TGTGCCAGCAGACTACAGGGGAACTATGGCTACACCTTC. The gene calls are TRBV6-5 and TRBJ1-2; 7 bases map to TRBD1. The CDR3 has 13 amino acids. Trimming removed 6 bases from V and 2 bases from J; junction bases left unmatched: 3. In germline, CDR1 is MNHEY, CDR2 SVGAGI.

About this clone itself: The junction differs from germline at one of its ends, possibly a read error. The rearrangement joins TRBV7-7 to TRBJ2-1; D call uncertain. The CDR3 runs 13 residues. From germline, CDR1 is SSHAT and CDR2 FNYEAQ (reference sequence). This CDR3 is CASSSTEAKEQFF. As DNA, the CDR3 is TGTGCTAGCAGCTCCACCGAGGCCAAGGAGCAGTTCTTC.

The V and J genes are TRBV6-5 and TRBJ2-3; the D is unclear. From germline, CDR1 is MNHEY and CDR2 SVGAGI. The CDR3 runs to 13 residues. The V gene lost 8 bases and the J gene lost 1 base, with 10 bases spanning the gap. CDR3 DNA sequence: TGTGCCAGCGTGTACTACCGCACAGATACGCAGTATTTT. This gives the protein CASVYYRTDTQYF.

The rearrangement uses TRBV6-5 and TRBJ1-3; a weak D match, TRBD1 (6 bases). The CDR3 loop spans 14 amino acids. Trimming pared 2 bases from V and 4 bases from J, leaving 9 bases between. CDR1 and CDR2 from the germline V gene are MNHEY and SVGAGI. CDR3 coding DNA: TGTGCCAGCAGTTACGGGGGCTCGGGAAACACCATATATTTT. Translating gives CASSYGGSGNTIYF.

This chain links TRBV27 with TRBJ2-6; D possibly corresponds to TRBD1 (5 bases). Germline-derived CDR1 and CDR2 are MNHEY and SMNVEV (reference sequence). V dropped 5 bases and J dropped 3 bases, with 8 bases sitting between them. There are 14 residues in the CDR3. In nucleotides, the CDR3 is TGTGCCAGCAGTCTCAGGGTTGGGGCCAACGTCCTGACTTTC. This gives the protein CASSLRVGANVLTF.

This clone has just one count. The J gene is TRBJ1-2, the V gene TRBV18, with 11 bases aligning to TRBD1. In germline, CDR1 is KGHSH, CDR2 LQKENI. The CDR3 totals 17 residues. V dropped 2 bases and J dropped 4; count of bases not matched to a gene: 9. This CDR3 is CASSPWDRGSRGYGYTF. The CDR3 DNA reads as TGTGCCAGCTCACCATGGGACAGGGGGTCGAGAGGCTATGGCTACACCTTC.

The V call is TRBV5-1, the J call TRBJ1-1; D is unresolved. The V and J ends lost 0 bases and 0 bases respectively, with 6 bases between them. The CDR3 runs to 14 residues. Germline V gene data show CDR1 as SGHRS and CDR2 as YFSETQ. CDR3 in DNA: TGCGCCAGCAGCTTGGAGACAATGAACACTGAAGCTTTCTTT. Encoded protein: CASSLETMNTEAFF.

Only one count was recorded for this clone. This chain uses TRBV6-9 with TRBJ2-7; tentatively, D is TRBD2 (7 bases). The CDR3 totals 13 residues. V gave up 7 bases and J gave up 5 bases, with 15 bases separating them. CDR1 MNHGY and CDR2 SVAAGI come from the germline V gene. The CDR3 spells CASIREGGDEQYF. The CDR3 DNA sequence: TGTGCCAGCATACGGGAAGGGGGGGACGAGCAGTACTTC.

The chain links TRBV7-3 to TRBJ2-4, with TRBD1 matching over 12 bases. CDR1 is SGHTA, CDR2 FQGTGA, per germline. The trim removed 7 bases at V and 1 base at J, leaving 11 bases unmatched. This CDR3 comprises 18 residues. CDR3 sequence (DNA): TGTGCCAGCACCGGAAGGGACAGGGGGCTCTCGGCCAAAAACATTCAGTACTTC. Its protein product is CASTGRDRGLSAKNIQYF.

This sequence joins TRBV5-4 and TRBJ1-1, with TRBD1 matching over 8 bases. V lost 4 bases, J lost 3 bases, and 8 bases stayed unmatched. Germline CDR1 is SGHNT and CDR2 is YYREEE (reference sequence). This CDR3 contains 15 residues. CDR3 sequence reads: CASSISGGWDTEAFF. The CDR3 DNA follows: TGTGCCAGCAGCATATCAGGGGGCTGGGACACTGAAGCTTTCTTT.

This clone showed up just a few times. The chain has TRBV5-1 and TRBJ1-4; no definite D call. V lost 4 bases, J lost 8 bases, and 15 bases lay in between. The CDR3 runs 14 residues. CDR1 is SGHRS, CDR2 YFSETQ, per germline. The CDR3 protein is CASSPERLREKLFF. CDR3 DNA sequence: TGCGCCAGCAGCCCGGAAAGGTTGCGGGAAAAACTGTTTTTT. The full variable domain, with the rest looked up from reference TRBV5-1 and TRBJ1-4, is KAGVTQTPRYLIKTRGQQVTLSCSPISGHRSVSWYQQTPGQGLQFLFEYFSETQRNKGNFPGRFSGRQFSNSRSEMNVSTLELGDSALYLCASSPERLREKLFFGSGTQLSVL.

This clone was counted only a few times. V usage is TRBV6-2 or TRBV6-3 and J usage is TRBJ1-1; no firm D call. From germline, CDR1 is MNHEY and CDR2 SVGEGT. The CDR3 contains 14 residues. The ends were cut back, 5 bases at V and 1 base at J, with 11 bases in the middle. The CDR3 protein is CASSNGGRNTEAFF. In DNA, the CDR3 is TGTGCCAGCAGTAACGGCGGGAGGAACACTGAAGCTTTCTTT.

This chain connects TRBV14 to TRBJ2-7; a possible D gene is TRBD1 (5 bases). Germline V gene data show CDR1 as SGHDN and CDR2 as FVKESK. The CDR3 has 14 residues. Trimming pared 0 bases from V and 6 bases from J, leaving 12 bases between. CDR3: CASSQDPRAAEQYF. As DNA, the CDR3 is TGTGCCAGCAGCCAAGATCCCAGGGCAGCCGAGCAGTACTTC.

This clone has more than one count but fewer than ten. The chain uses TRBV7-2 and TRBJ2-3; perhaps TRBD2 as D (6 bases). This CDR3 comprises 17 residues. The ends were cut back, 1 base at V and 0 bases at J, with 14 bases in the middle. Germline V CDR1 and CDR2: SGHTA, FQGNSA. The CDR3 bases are TGTGCCAGCAGCTTAGATGGAGCGGGTTCTAGCACAGATACGCAGTATTTT. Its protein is CASSLDGAGSSTDTQYF.

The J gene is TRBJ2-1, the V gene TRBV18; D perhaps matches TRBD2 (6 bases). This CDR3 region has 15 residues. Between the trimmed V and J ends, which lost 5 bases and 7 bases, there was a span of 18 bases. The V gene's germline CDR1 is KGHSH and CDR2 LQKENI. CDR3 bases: TGTGCCAGCTCAGGGTTAGCTAGCGCAGAAAATGAGCAGTTCTTC. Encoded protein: CASSGLASAENEQFF. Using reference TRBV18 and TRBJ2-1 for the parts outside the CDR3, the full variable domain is NAGVMQNPRHLVRRRGQEARLRCSPMKGHSHVYWYRQLPEEGLKFMVYLQKENIIDESGMPKERFSAEFPKEGPSILRIQQVVRGDSAAYFCASSGLASAENEQFFGPGTRLTVL.

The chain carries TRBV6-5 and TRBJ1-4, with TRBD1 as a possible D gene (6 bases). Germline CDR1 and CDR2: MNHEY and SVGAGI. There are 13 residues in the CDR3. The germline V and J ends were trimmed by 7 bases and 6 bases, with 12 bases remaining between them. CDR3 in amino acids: CASTWAGDEKLFF. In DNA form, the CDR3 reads TGTGCCAGCACGTGGGCAGGGGATGAAAAACTGTTTTTT.

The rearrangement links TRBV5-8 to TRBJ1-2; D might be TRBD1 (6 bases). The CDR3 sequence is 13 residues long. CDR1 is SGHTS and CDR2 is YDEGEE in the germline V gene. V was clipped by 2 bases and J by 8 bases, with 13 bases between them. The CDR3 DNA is TGTGCCAGCAGCTTCCGGGGGGCTTCCGGCTACACCTTC. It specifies CASSFRGASGYTF.

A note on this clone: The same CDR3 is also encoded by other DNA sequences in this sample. The chain's CDR3 is CASSLVGDYGYTF. CDR3 bases: TGCGCCAGCAGCTTGGTAGGAGACTATGGCTACACCTTC. The chain carries TRBV5-1 and TRBJ1-2; D gene uncertain. CDR1 is SGHRS, CDR2 YFSETQ, per germline. CDR3 length: 13 residues. Deletions cut 0 bases from V and 3 bases from J, with 6 bases between.

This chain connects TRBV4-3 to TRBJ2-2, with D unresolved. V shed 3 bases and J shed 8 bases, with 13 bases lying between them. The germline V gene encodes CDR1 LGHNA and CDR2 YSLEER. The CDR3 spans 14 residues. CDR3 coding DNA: TGCGCCAGCAGCCAGGGCACTCTTGGGGGGGAGCTGTTTTTT. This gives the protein CASSQGTLGGELFF.